What follows describes a single TCR beta chain. Antigen: not known. The entry originates in a study of TIL therapy for anti-PD-1-resistant metastatic lung cancer. Study overall: Patients had a median age of approximately 50 years (range about 38-85). Whole-study results and caveats: Many TIL product clones were absent from baseline tumor, suggesting clonal contraction.

Trimming left V 6 bases short and J 6 bases short, with 13 bases between. CDR1 and CDR2 (germline): LGHNA, YSLEER. The CDR3 contains 13 residues. This was the immunoSEQ v3 assay. Libraries were prepared by immunoSEQ multiplex PCR; TCRdb keeps only in-frame clonotypes and omits some of them. The sample lists 45,000 to 60,000 clones; less than 75% were seen once. Specified time point: pre-treatment sample, taken before nivolumab and TIL therapy. Most excised metastases sampled were pleural nodules or supraclavicular lymph nodes. The chain is built from TRBV4-3 and TRBJ2-3, with D possibly matching TRBD1 (5 bases). The material was tumor tissue, obtained at baseline. The clonotype originates from a person aged 25 to 79 with non-small cell lung cancer. The CDR3 reads CASRGRIYDTQYF. CDR3 nucleotides: TGCGCCAGCAGGGGGCGGATCTACGATACGCAGTATTTT.